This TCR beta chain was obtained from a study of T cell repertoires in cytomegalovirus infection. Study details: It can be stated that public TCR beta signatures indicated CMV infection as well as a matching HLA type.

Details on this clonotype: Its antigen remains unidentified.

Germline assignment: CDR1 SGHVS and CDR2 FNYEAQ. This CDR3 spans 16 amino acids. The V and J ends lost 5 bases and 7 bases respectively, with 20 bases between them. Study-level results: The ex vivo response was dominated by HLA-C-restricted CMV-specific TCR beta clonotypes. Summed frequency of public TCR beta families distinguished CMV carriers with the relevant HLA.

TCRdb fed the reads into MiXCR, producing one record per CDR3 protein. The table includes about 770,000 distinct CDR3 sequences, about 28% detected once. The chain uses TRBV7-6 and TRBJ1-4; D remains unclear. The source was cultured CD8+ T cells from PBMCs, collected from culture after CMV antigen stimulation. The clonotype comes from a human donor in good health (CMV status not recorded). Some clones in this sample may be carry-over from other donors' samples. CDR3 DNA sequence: TGTGCCAGCAGCGCGCCCCAGAGAGGGCCCTTTGAAAAACTGTTTTTT. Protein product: CASSAPQRGPFEKLFF.